These T cell receptor beta chains were read from a single sample in a study of blood T cell repertoires in COVID-19. The data were produced by immunoSEQ multiplex PCR, yet TCRdb's version contains in-frame clones alone and is incomplete. This table has tens of thousands of clones, around 90% appearing once. Sequencing input: peripheral blood. These receptors came from a human donor in a cohort sampled during active COVID-19. The CDR3 runs from the conserved cysteine through the conserved F or W. D genes are given only for firm matches. Clone size is stated in some rows and not others, as once, few, many or a class when expanded.

j_gene: TRBJ2-2; abundance: once; d_gene: .; v_gene: TRBV15; CDR3aa: CATSSPLGTGTGELFF; CDR3nt: TGTGCCACCAGCAGTCCCTTGGGTACAGGAACCGGGGAGCTGTTTTTT
j_gene: TRBJ2-5; abundance: .; d_gene: TRBD1; v_gene: TRBV27; CDR3aa: CASSTRQGDLETQYF; CDR3nt: TGTGCCAGCAGTACCCGACAGGGGGATTTGGAGACCCAGTACTTC
j_gene: TRBJ2-7; abundance: .; d_gene: TRBD2; v_gene: TRBV28; CDR3aa: CASRPGLANEQYF; CDR3nt: TGTGCCAGCAGACCGGGACTAGCTAACGAGCAGTACTTC
j_gene: TRBJ1-6; abundance: .; d_gene: TRBD1; v_gene: TRBV18; CDR3aa: CASSPGQGVGNSPLHF; CDR3nt: TGTGCCAGCTCACCCGGACAGGGCGTCGGCAATTCACCCCTCCACTTT
j_gene: TRBJ1-4; abundance: .; d_gene: TRBD1; v_gene: TRBV5-5; CDR3aa: CASSPRDRGRANEKLFF; CDR3nt: TGTGCCAGCAGCCCCCGGGACAGGGGGCGTGCTAATGAAAAACTGTTTTTT
j_gene: TRBJ2-5; abundance: once; d_gene: TRBD2; v_gene: TRBV25-1; CDR3aa: CASSESHAGGPYF; CDR3nt: TGTGCCAGCAGTGAATCCCACGCGGGAGGGCCCTACTTC
j_gene: TRBJ1-5; abundance: few; d_gene: .; v_gene: TRBV6-5; CDR3aa: CASSYSGGPGTQHF; CDR3nt: TGTGCCAGCAGTTACTCGGGAGGGCCTGGGACCCAGCATTTT
j_gene: TRBJ1-4; abundance: medium-sized; d_gene: .; v_gene: TRBV7-9; CDR3aa: CASSFYPIATNEKLFF; CDR3nt: TGTGCCAGCAGCTTTTATCCCATAGCAACTAATGAAAAACTGTTTTTT
j_gene: TRBJ2-5; abundance: .; d_gene: TRBD2; v_gene: TRBV5-5; CDR3aa: CASSFGTSGGQETQYF; CDR3nt: TGTGCCAGCAGCTTCGGGACTAGCGGGGGGCAAGAGACCCAGTACTTC
j_gene: TRBJ2-6; abundance: .; d_gene: TRBD2; v_gene: TRBV19; CDR3aa: CASNGGKGSGANVLTF; CDR3nt: TGTGCCAGTAACGGGGGGAAGGGGTCTGGGGCCAACGTCCTGACTTTC
j_gene: TRBJ1-2; abundance: .; d_gene: .; v_gene: TRBV2; CDR3aa: CASSELESADGYTF; CDR3nt: TGTGCCAGCAGTGAACTGGAGTCGGCCGATGGCTACACCTTC
j_gene: TRBJ1-1; abundance: .; d_gene: .; v_gene: TRBV12-3/TRBV12-4; CDR3aa: CASQGREYTEAFF; CDR3nt: TGTGCCAGCCAAGGACGGGAATACACTGAAGCTTTCTTT
j_gene: TRBJ1-5; abundance: .; d_gene: TRBD1; v_gene: TRBV19; CDR3aa: CASTRDRGLDQPQHF; CDR3nt: TGTGCCAGTACCCGGGACAGGGGGCTCGATCAGCCCCAGCATTTT
j_gene: TRBJ2-1; abundance: .; d_gene: TRBD1; v_gene: TRBV29-1; CDR3aa: CSANDRALRNEQFF; CDR3nt: TGCAGCGCCAACGACAGGGCCCTTCGGAATGAGCAGTTCTTC
j_gene: TRBJ2-1; abundance: .; d_gene: TRBD2; v_gene: TRBV3-1/TRBV3-2; CDR3aa: CASSQDPRGANYNEQFF; CDR3nt: TGTGCCAGCAGCCAAGATCCGCGGGGGGCTAACTACAATGAGCAGTTCTTC
j_gene: TRBJ2-1; abundance: .; d_gene: TRBD2; v_gene: TRBV27; CDR3aa: CASSLRSPGGYNEQFF; CDR3nt: TGTGCCAGCAGCCTCCGGTCCCCGGGAGGATACAATGAGCAGTTCTTC
j_gene: TRBJ1-1; abundance: .; d_gene: .; v_gene: TRBV13; CDR3aa: CASSFQVQGRDTEAFF; CDR3nt: TGTGCCAGCAGCTTCCAAGTACAGGGACGGGACACTGAAGCTTTCTTT
j_gene: TRBJ2-3; abundance: .; d_gene: .; v_gene: TRBV19; CDR3aa: CASRNRQGGTNTQYF; CDR3nt: TGTGCCAGTAGAAACCGACAGGGAGGAACAAATACGCAGTATTTT
j_gene: TRBJ1-6; abundance: .; d_gene: TRBD1; v_gene: TRBV9; CDR3aa: CASSVGVAGTDPSPLHF; CDR3nt: TGTGCCAGCAGCGTAGGTGTAGCCGGGACAGACCCATCACCCCTCCACTTT
j_gene: TRBJ2-4; abundance: .; d_gene: TRBD2; v_gene: TRBV5-4; CDR3aa: CASSSEGGSAKNIQYF; CDR3nt: TGTGCCAGCAGCTCAGAGGGCGGGAGTGCCAAAAACATTCAGTACTTC
j_gene: TRBJ1-1; abundance: .; d_gene: .; v_gene: TRBV2; CDR3aa: CASSWGETEAFF; CDR3nt: TGTGCCAGCAGTTGGGGGGAAACTGAAGCTTTCTTT
j_gene: TRBJ1-1; abundance: .; d_gene: TRBD1; v_gene: TRBV7-9; CDR3aa: CASSRGTANTEAFF; CDR3nt: TGTGCCAGCAGCCGCGGGACAGCGAACACTGAAGCTTTCTTT